This T cell receptor (beta chain) was recorded in a study of T cell responses to AZD1222 COVID-19 vaccine. Overall study findings and caveats: A rise in Spike-specific TCR breadth and depth followed two AZD1222 doses.

Germline lookup yields CDR1 SQVTM and CDR2 ANQGSEA. The CDR3 is 13 residues long. With 4 bases removed from V and 4 bases from J, the gap between germline ends came to 10 bases. On this clone itself: Antigen: not known.

Produced via immunoSEQ multiplex PCR; TCRdb's table is partial and in-frame only. The data hold 100,000 to 150,000 clones, with around 87% observed a single time. The TCR comes from an adult in good health. The starting material was peripheral blood, obtained on day 0 of AZD1222 vaccination. The chain joins TRBV29-1 to TRBJ2-2; D may be TRBD1 (7 bases). The CDR3 region is CSVGRGATGELFF. CDR3 nucleotide sequence: TGCAGCGTTGGCAGGGGGGCCACCGGGGAGCTGTTTTTT.